A selection of T cell receptor beta chains follows, all from one sample in a study of blood T cell repertoires in COVID-19. Generated by immunoSEQ multiplex PCR, the TCRdb table keeps only in-frame clones and is missing some. The sample lists over 150,000 clones; around 85% were seen once. Source material: peripheral blood. The receptors shown here come from an elderly woman with COVID-19, enrolled during active disease. CDR3s include the opening cysteine and the closing phenylalanine or tryptophan. A D gene is named only where the DNA matches it firmly. Clone size is shown for a subset of rows, as once, few, many or a class of expanded clone.

J | D | size | V | DNA | CDR3
TRBJ2-2 | NA | NA | TRBV12-2 | TGTGCAAGTCGCTTAACAGGGGGGAACACCGGGGAGCTGTTTTTT | CASRLTGGNTGELFF
TRBJ1-1 | TRBD1 | NA | TRBV11-2 | TGTGCCAGCAGCGGGGACAGGGGCACTGAAGCTTTCTTT | CASSGDRGTEAFF
TRBJ2-7 | TRBD1 | NA | TRBV11-1 | TGTGCCAGCAGCGGCAGGACAGGGGGCGGTTTCGACGAGCAGTACTTC | CASSGRTGGGFDEQYF
TRBJ1-1 | NA | few | TRBV5-1 | TGCGCCAGCAGCCGATGGACAGAAAACACTGAAGCTTTCTTT | CASSRWTENTEAFF
TRBJ1-2 | NA | NA | TRBV4-2 | TGTGCCAGCAGCCAAAACAGGGTTGACTATGGCTACACCTTC | CASSQNRVDYGYTF
TRBJ1-1 | NA | few | TRBV6-6 | TGTGCCAGCAGTTTTCCAGGGAAGAACACTGAAGCTTTCTTT | CASSFPGKNTEAFF
TRBJ2-2 | TRBD2 | NA | TRBV7-7 | TGTGCTAGCAGCTCAGGGACTAGCGGGGAAGGCGGGGAGCTGTTTTTT | CASSSGTSGEGGELFF
TRBJ1-1 | NA | NA | TRBV7-9 | TGTGCCAGCAGCTTGATACAGGGCACTGAAGCTTTCTTT | CASSLIQGTEAFF
TRBJ1-6 | NA | NA | TRBV15 | TGTGCCACCAGCAGAGCAACAGGGCATAATTCACCCCTCCACTTT | CATSRATGHNSPLHF
TRBJ1-3 | NA | NA | TRBV28 | TGTGCCAGCAGTTTATCGGACGGAGGGGTAGGTGGAAACACCATATATTTT | CASSLSDGGVGGNTIYF
TRBJ2-7 | NA | NA | TRBV2 | TGTGCCAGCACCCCCAGGGTGTATGAGCAGTACTTC | CASTPRVYEQYF
TRBJ1-3 | TRBD1 | NA | TRBV6-5 | TGTGCCAGCGCTTCGACAGGGGGAAGATACACCATATATTTT | CASASTGGRYTIYF
TRBJ2-1 | NA | NA | TRBV29-1 | TGCAGCGTTCCCACATACAATGAGCAGTTCTTC | CSVPTYNEQFF
TRBJ1-2 | NA | NA | TRBV3-1/TRBV3-2 | TGTGCCAGCAGCCTAGGACTTGGCTACACCTTC | CASSLGLGYTF
TRBJ2-7 | NA | NA | TRBV5-6 | TGTGCCAGCAGCTCGGGGTATAGTCCGGCCTACGAGCAGTACTTC | CASSSGYSPAYEQYF
TRBJ2-7 | TRBD1 | NA | TRBV6-6 | TGTGCCAGCAGTTGGCAGGGGGCCTTTGAGCAGTACTTC | CASSWQGAFEQYF
TRBJ1-2 | NA | NA | TRBV18 | TGTGCCAGCTCTAGGGCAGGGGCTGACTATGGCTACACCTTC | CASSRAGADYGYTF
TRBJ2-2 | TRBD2 | NA | TRBV19 | TGTGCCAGTAGAAAGGGTGGGACTAGGGTGGCCGGGGAGCTGTTTTTT | CASRKGGTRVAGELFF
TRBJ1-6 | TRBD1 | NA | TRBV19 | TGTGCCAGTAGTGTTTATGTCACCGGGACAGGGGGGAACAATTCACCCCTCCACTTT | CASSVYVTGTGGNNSPLHF
TRBJ1-1 | TRBD1 | NA | TRBV2 | TGTGCCAGCAGAGCCGGGACAGCTAACACTGAAGCTTTCTTT | CASRAGTANTEAFF
TRBJ1-2 | NA | NA | TRBV5-1 | TGCGCCAGCAGCCGACAGGACAGATATGGCTACACCTTC | CASSRQDRYGYTF
TRBJ2-1 | TRBD2 | NA | TRBV6-5 | TGTGCCAGCAGTTACCATAGACTAGCCGTCCAGCAGTTCTTC | CASSYHRLAVQQFF
TRBJ1-2 | TRBD1 | NA | TRBV24-1 | TGTGCCACCAGTGAAGGGTCAACAGGGGGCGATATCTATGGCTACACCTTC | CATSEGSTGGDIYGYTF
TRBJ1-1 | NA | NA | TRBV12-1 | TGTGCCAGCAGCAACCAGGGGGGCCTGGACACTGAAGCTTTCTTT | CASSNQGGLDTEAFF
TRBJ2-1 | TRBD2 | NA | TRBV5-4 | TGTGCCAGCAGTCCCGGGACTAGCGGCTACAATGAGCAGTTCTTC | CASSPGTSGYNEQFF
TRBJ1-2 | NA | NA | TRBV28 | TGTGCCAGCAGCTCACCCAGTTCCCACAGCCCCGGCCTCTATGGCTACACCTTC | CASSSPSSHSPGLYGYTF
TRBJ1-4 | TRBD1 | NA | TRBV5-5 | TGTGCCAGCAGCTCCACTTATACAGGGGGTCCTAATGAAAAACTGTTTTTT | CASSSTYTGGPNEKLFF
TRBJ1-5 | TRBD1 | NA | TRBV9 | TGTGCCAGCAGCCCGACAGGGTCTGGTCAGCCCCAGCATTTT | CASSPTGSGQPQHF
TRBJ1-4 | TRBD1 | NA | TRBV7-9 | TGTGCCAGCAGCTTGCAGGGGGCTGTTAATGAAAAACTGTTTTTT | CASSLQGAVNEKLFF
TRBJ1-4 | NA | once | TRBV19 | TGTGCCAGTAGTCCCCTCGGGGGGGTTGTTAATGAAAAACTGTTTTTT | CASSPLGGVVNEKLFF
TRBJ1-1 | NA | NA | TRBV29-1 | TGCAGCGCAGGGGAAAGGAACACTGAAGCTTTCTTT | CSAGERNTEAFF
TRBJ2-2 | TRBD1 | NA | TRBV24-1 | TGTGCCACCGCCCCTGGACAGGGGCGGACCGGGGAGCTGTTTTTT | CATAPGQGRTGELFF
TRBJ1-1 | NA | NA | TRBV9 | TGTGCCAGCAGCGGGGCAGGGAGGGGAACTGAAGCTTTCTTT | CASSGAGRGTEAFF
TRBJ1-2 | NA | few | TRBV3-1/TRBV3-2 | TGTGCCAGCAGTTTTCCTACGATGCTGGGCTACACCTTC | CASSFPTMLGYTF
TRBJ1-2 | TRBD1 | NA | TRBV11-2 | TGTGCCAGCAGCTTAAATGTGTGGACAGGGGGCGGAGATGGCTACACCTTC | CASSLNVWTGGGDGYTF